This T cell receptor beta chain was captured in a study of blood T cells in healthy people across ages. Findings and limits, study-wide: Conclusively comparing naive with antigen-experienced cells was impossible with unsorted PBMCs. Measured against age, TCR beta diversity per million T cells decreased in a roughly linear manner.

With a J-beta primer mix and a sample-barcoded 5' primer, a second PCR ran about 7 to 12 cycles. TCRdb fed the 5' RACE reads into MiXCR, producing one record per CDR3 protein. This sample has about 650,000 distinct CDR3 sequences, with less than 40% found just once. A word on this clonotype: Its antigen is currently unknown.

Sequenced sample: blood. The clonotype comes from a woman aged 80 or older in good health.

CDR3 sequence: CASSLSAGNTDTQYF. The CDR3 DNA sequence: TGCGCCAGCAGCTTATCCGCGGGTAACACAGATACGCAGTATTTT. V gene TRBV5-1 combines with J gene TRBJ2-3, with a tentative D call TRBD2 (5 bases). The germline V gene has CDR1 SGHRS and CDR2 YFSETQ. The CDR3 is 15 residues long. Trimming pared 2 bases from V and 2 bases from J, leaving 12 bases between.